The clone carrying this TCR beta chain was observed a single time. V dropped 5 bases and J dropped 2 bases, with 12 bases sitting between them. CDR3 length: 14 residues. The germline CDR1 and CDR2 sequences are MRHNA and SNTAGT. Libraries were prepared by immunoSEQ multiplex PCR; TCRdb keeps only in-frame clonotypes and omits some of them. The repertoire includes some 43,000 clones, around 86% of them detected once, and about 35% sits in the top ten. The sample is drawn from a study of OX40 agonist ivuxolimab in advanced cancers. The chain combines TRBV6-4 with TRBJ1-2, with D tentatively TRBD1 (5 bases). This sequence was found in an adult with an advanced solid tumor such as melanoma, head and neck, liver or kidney cancer. The sample consisted of CD4+ or CD8+ T cells sorted from blood, taken in a trial of the OX40 agonist ivuxolimab. The CDR3 loop reads CASSTRQGNYGYTF. For the CDR3, the DNA is TGTGCCAGCAGTACGAGGCAGGGCAACTATGGCTACACCTTC.